Below, 28 T cell receptor beta chains from the same sample are listed, as sequenced in a study of blood T cell repertoires in COVID-19. The data were produced by immunoSEQ multiplex PCR, yet TCRdb's version contains in-frame clones alone and is incomplete. The sample includes about 270,000 clones, 80% to 90% seen only once; the top ten take over 2%. The sample taken for sequencing was PBMCs or T cells enriched from blood (not recorded which). The receptors originated from a woman in her late teens or twenties who had recovered from COVID-19.

The chain is built from TRBV25-1 and TRBJ1-2, with unresolved D. The CDR3 contains 13 residues. CDR1 is MGHDK, CDR2 SYGVNS, per germline. V lost 8 bases to trimming and J lost 0 bases, with 10 bases between them. Here the CDR3 reads CASSHGANYGYTF. The DNA for the CDR3 is TGTGCCAGCTCTCACGGGGCTAACTATGGCTACACCTTC.

This chain links TRBV5-1 with TRBJ2-2, with D tentatively TRBD2 (7 bases). Germline CDR1 and CDR2: SGHRS and YFSETQ. CDR3 length equals 17 residues. Deletions cut 2 bases from V and 0 bases from J, with 14 bases between. This chain's CDR3 is CASSLRRGGANTGELFF. CDR3 DNA: TGCGCCAGCAGCTTACGTCGCGGGGGCGCGAACACCGGGGAGCTGTTTTTT.

V gene TRBV7-9 combines with J gene TRBJ1-1; no definite D call. The length of the CDR3 is 15 residues. V was cut by 2 bases and J by 0 bases, with 10 bases left in between. Germline loops: CDR1 SEHNR, CDR2 FQNEAQ (reference sequence). The CDR3 DNA follows: TGTGCCAGCAGCTTACGGGTCCAACTGAACACTGAAGCTTTCTTT. Encoded protein: CASSLRVQLNTEAFF.

The chain recombines TRBV30 with TRBJ1-1, with D hard to call. The germline V gene has CDR1 GTSNPN and CDR2 SVGIG (reference sequence). This CDR3 has 11 residues. Trimming pared 3 bases from V and 5 bases from J, leaving 7 bases between. Here the CDR3 DNA reads TGTGCCTGGAGGGGAGCTACTGAAGCTTTCTTT. Encoded protein: CAWRGATEAFF. The variable domain in full, with the rest retrieved from reference TRBV30 and TRBJ1-1, is SQTIHQWPATLVQPVGSPLSLECTVEGTSNPNLYWYRQAAGRGLQLLFYSVGIGQISSEVPQNLSASRPQDRQFILSSKKLLLSDSGFYLCAWRGATEAFFGQGTRLTVV.

The J gene is TRBJ2-6, the V gene TRBV5-1; 9 bases line up with TRBD1. The V gene's germline CDR1 is SGHRS and CDR2 YFSETQ. Unmatched junction bases numbered 6, after V lost 0 bases and J lost 2 bases. The CDR3 length is 18 residues. In DNA, the CDR3 is TGCGCCAGCAGCTTGGTTGGACAGGGGCAGACTGGGGCCAACGTCCTGACTTTC. This codes for CASSLVGQGQTGANVLTF.

V and J are TRBV5-6 and TRBJ1-1, with a tentative D call TRBD1 (6 bases). Trimming shortened V by 4 bases and J by 1 base, and 8 bases separated the two germline ends. The V gene's germline CDR1 is SGHDT and CDR2 YYEEEE. CDR3 size: 13 residues. This chain's CDR3 is CASSRTANTEAFF. In DNA form, the CDR3 reads TGTGCCAGCAGCCGGACAGCGAACACTGAAGCTTTCTTT.

V is TRBV3-1 (or the pseudogene TRBV3-2) and J is TRBJ2-7; 8 nucleotides align to TRBD2. Germline V gene lookup returns CDR1 LGHDT and CDR2 YNNKEL (reference sequence). The junction had 12 bases not matched to a gene; V was cut back by 4 bases and J by 4 bases. This CDR3 region has 16 residues. In DNA, the CDR3 is TGTGCCAGCAGCCCAGGTCTGGGCGGGGGGCGTTACGAGCAGTACTTC. It yields the protein CASSPGLGGGRYEQYF.

The gene calls are TRBV7-3 and TRBJ2-2; unclear D gene. Trimming removed 4 bases from V and 6 bases from J, with 9 bases in between. Germline lookup yields CDR1 SGHTA and CDR2 FQGTGA. The CDR3 is made up of 13 amino acids. As DNA, the CDR3 is TGTGCCAGCAGCTCCGCCTCGGCCGGGGAGCTGTTTTTT. It yields the protein CASSSASAGELFF. Full variable domain (missing parts from reference TRBV7-3 and TRBJ2-2): GAGVSQTPSNKVTEKGKYVELRCDPISGHTALYWYRQSLGQGPEFLIYFQGTGAADDSGLPNDRFFAVRPEGSVSTLKIQRTERGDSAVYLCASSSASAGELFFGEGSRLTVL.

The V and J genes are TRBV5-1 and TRBJ1-2, with TRBD1 identical over 10 bases. This CDR3 region has 13 residues. V shed 4 bases and J 3 bases; nucleotides not matched to a gene: 0. Germline CDR1 is SGHRS and CDR2 is YFSETQ. CDR3 loop: CASSGQGDYGYTF. The CDR3 nucleotides read TGCGCCAGCAGCGGACAGGGGGACTATGGCTACACCTTC.

V is TRBV5-1 and J is TRBJ1-6; no definite D call. This CDR3 has 15 residues. The ends were cut back, 5 bases at V and 2 bases at J, with 11 bases in the middle. Germline-derived CDR1 and CDR2 are SGHRS and YFSETQ. The chain's CDR3 is CASRPGGTYNSPLHF. The CDR3 bases are TGCGCCAGCAGACCTGGAGGGACCTATAATTCACCCCTCCACTTT.

V gene TRBV28 combines with J gene TRBJ1-5, with 8 positions matching TRBD1. The CDR3 consists of 16 residues. Germline V gene lookup returns CDR1 MDHEN and CDR2 SYDVKM. V shed 7 bases, J shed 3 bases, and the junction held 11 bases outside the gene matches. In DNA form, the CDR3 reads TGTGCCAGCAACAGGGGGGGGGTACAACTCAATCAGCCCCAGCATTTT. Its translation: CASNRGGVQLNQPQHF.

This chain connects TRBV10-3 to TRBJ2-1; 10 bases fit TRBD2. CDR1 is ENHRY, CDR2 SYGVKD, per germline. With V trimmed by 0 bases and J by 2 bases, 4 bases remained unmatched. The length of the CDR3 is 17 residues. DNA for the CDR3: TGTGCCATCAGTGAGTCTAGCGGGGGGTTGACCTACAATGAGCAGTTCTTC. Amino acid sequence: CAISESSGGLTYNEQFF.

This chain's CDR3 is CASSFEGDTQYF. In nucleotides, the CDR3 is TGCGCCAGCAGCTTTGAGGGAGATACGCAGTATTTT. V and J are TRBV5-1 and TRBJ2-3, with a weak D call TRBD2 (5 bases). The CDR3 runs 12 residues. Germline assignment: CDR1 SGHRS and CDR2 YFSETQ. Between the trimmed V and J ends, which lost 2 bases and 5 bases, there was a span of 6 bases. The whole variable domain, filled in from reference TRBV5-1 and TRBJ2-3, reads KAGVTQTPRYLIKTRGQQVTLSCSPISGHRSVSWYQQTPGQGLQFLFEYFSETQRNKGNFPGRFSGRQFSNSRSEMNVSTLELGDSALYLCASSFEGDTQYFGPGTRLTVL.

This clone was found a few times. The V call is TRBV5-6, the J call TRBJ1-5; 7 positions match TRBD1. V lost 2 bases and J lost 4; bases outside the gene matches: 3. The CDR3 length is 14 residues. From germline, CDR1 is SGHDT and CDR2 YYEEEE. The DNA for the CDR3 is TGTGCCAGCAGCTTCGGGACAGCGAATCAGCCCCAGCATTTT. It specifies CASSFGTANQPQHF.

The DNA of the CDR3 is TGTGCCAGCAGCGTAGGGTGGTCTCGGGGGGCGTTAGATACGCAGTATTTT. As protein: CASSVGWSRGALDTQYF. This chain joins TRBV9 and TRBJ2-3, with D possibly matching TRBD2 (7 bases). V was trimmed by 0 bases and J by 5 bases, leaving 19 bases between them. In germline, CDR1 is SGDLS, CDR2 YYNGEE. This CDR3 has 17 amino acids.

The chain carries TRBV2 and TRBJ2-5; D gene unclear. Trimming cost V 4 bases and J 4 bases, with 4 bases left between them. The CDR3 consists of 11 residues. CDR1 and CDR2 from the germline V gene are SNHLY and FYNNEI. Here the CDR3 reads CASSVIETQYF. The CDR3 DNA follows: TGTGCCAGCAGTGTAATAGAGACCCAGTACTTC.

This chain links TRBV30 with TRBJ1-6; unclear D gene. Germline V lookup: CDR1 GTSNPN, CDR2 SVGIG (reference sequence). This CDR3 comprises 17 residues. With 1 base removed from V and 4 bases from J, the gap between germline ends came to 17 bases. This CDR3 reads CAWSAPPRAGYNSPLHF. CDR3 DNA: TGTGCCTGGAGTGCCCCGCCACGAGCTGGTTATAATTCACCCCTCCACTTT.

The chain joins TRBV12-3 or TRBV12-4 to TRBJ2-7; the match to TRBD1 covers 8 bases. Unmatched junction bases numbered 5, after V lost 5 bases and J lost 5 bases. The CDR3 runs 13 residues. CDR3 in DNA: TGTGCCAGCAGTATCGGACAGGGACACGAGCAGTACTTC. Protein product: CASSIGQGHEQYF.

V and J are TRBV6-5 and TRBJ1-4; 10 bases map to TRBD1. Germline lookup yields CDR1 MNHEY and CDR2 SVGAGI. J lost 6 bases, V lost 7 bases, and 8 bases had no gene match. The CDR3 covers 15 residues. This CDR3 reads CASTPVGTGDEKLFF. The CDR3 region has the DNA TGTGCCAGCACCCCGGTAGGGACAGGGGATGAAAAACTGTTTTTT.

The chain combines TRBV7-9 with TRBJ1-3, with 12 positions matching TRBD1. CDR3 length equals 18 residues. Germline trimming cut 5 bases from V and 7 bases from J; bases unmatched to any gene: 15. Germline CDR1 is SEHNR and CDR2 is FQNEAQ (reference sequence). The CDR3 region has the DNA TGTGCCAGCAGCCCACACCCCGGGACAGGGGGCTCGTGGAACACCATATATTTT. It is translated as CASSPHPGTGGSWNTIYF. The full variable domain, rest sourced from reference TRBV7-9 and TRBJ1-3, is DTGVSQNPRHKITKRGQNVTFRCDPISEHNRLYWYRQTLGQGPEFLTYFQNEAQLEKSRLLSDRFSAERPKGSFSTLEIQRTEQGDSAMYLCASSPHPGTGGSWNTIYFGEGSWLTVV.

The chain joins TRBV7-3 to TRBJ2-2; TRBD1 matches at 7 bases. Per the germline V gene, CDR1 is SGHTA and CDR2 is FQGTGA. This CDR3 contains 15 residues. V dropped 5 bases and J dropped 0; count of bases not matched to a gene: 3. As DNA, the CDR3 is TGTGCCAGCAGCGAAACAGGGGCGAACACCGGGGAGCTGTTTTTT. This codes for CASSETGANTGELFF. Together with reference TRBV7-3 and TRBJ2-2, the CDR3 gives the full variable domain: GAGVSQTPSNKVTEKGKYVELRCDPISGHTALYWYRQSLGQGPEFLIYFQGTGAADDSGLPNDRFFAVRPEGSVSTLKIQRTERGDSAVYLCASSETGANTGELFFGEGSRLTVL.

This chain uses TRBV25-1 with TRBJ1-1, with D perhaps matching TRBD1 (6 bases). V was shortened by 7 bases and J by 10 bases, with 19 bases between the two germline ends. The CDR3 is 13 amino acids. Germline V lookup: CDR1 MGHDK, CDR2 SYGVNS. CDR3 loop: CASTPGGGLGAFF. The DNA for the CDR3 is TGTGCCAGCACCCCGGGGGGCGGTCTTGGAGCTTTCTTT.

The chain joins TRBV5-1 to TRBJ1-6, with D tentatively TRBD1 (6 bases). The V end lost 6 bases, the J end lost 7 bases, and 17 bases lay between the germline ends. The V gene's germline CDR1 is SGHRS and CDR2 YFSETQ. The CDR3 runs to 15 residues. The CDR3 loop is CASTVDSPRNSPLHF. CDR3 sequence (DNA): TGCGCCAGCACCGTGGACAGTCCTCGAAATTCACCCCTCCACTTT.

The chain joins TRBV9 to TRBJ2-3, with TRBD1 matching over 9 bases. Looked up from germline, CDR1 is SGDLS and CDR2 is YYNGEE. The CDR3 runs 15 residues. With 0 bases clipped from V and 1 base from J, the junction kept 0 bases outside the gene matches. The CDR3 DNA reads TGTGCCAGCAGCGTAGGGACAGGGGGCACAGATACGCAGTATTTT. It translates to CASSVGTGGTDTQYF.

This chain joins TRBV4-1 and TRBJ2-1; the D gene is possibly TRBD1 (6 bases). This CDR3 comprises 16 residues. With 3 bases removed from V and 3 bases from J, the gap between germline ends came to 15 bases. In germline, CDR1 is MGHRA, CDR2 YSYEKL. The CDR3 coding sequence is TGCGCCAGCAGCCATCGGACAGTTCCTCTCTACAATGAGCAGTTCTTC. This encodes CASSHRTVPLYNEQFF.

V is TRBV6-1 and J is TRBJ2-7; 9 nucleotides line up with TRBD2. The CDR3 loop spans 14 amino acids. The V segment lost 4 bases and the J segment 1 base; nucleotides outside the gene matches: 2. Germline CDR1 is MNHNS and CDR2 is SASEGT. CDR3 loop: CASSAAGGSYEQYF. The CDR3 nucleotides are TGTGCCAGCAGTGCAGCGGGGGGTTCCTACGAGCAGTACTTC.

This chain joins TRBV29-1 and TRBJ2-7; a possible D gene is TRBD1 (6 bases). The V gene lost 4 bases and the J gene lost 3 bases, with 19 bases spanning the gap. CDR3 size: 15 residues. The germline V gene encodes CDR1 SQVTM and CDR2 ANQGSEA. DNA for the CDR3: TGCAGCGTTGTTCACTGGGCAGGGGAAGACTACGAGCAGTACTTC. Translating it yields CSVVHWAGEDYEQYF.

DNA of the CDR3: TGTGCCAGCATGGAGGGGACCGGGGAGCTGTTTTTT. Translated: CASMEGTGELFF. The gene calls are TRBV2 and TRBJ2-2; maybe TRBD2 (6 bases). This CDR3 contains 12 residues. V was shortened by 7 bases and J by 5 bases, with 8 bases between the two germline ends. Germline V CDR1 and CDR2: SNHLY, FYNNEI.